Presented here are 10 T cell receptor beta chains from one specimen sequenced in a study of T cells in tuberculosis. Profiled with immunoSEQ multiplex PCR; TCRdb holds only in-frame clones, not every one. The sample yields fewer than 35,000 clones, less than 97% seen once. Sequenced material: PBMCs. These receptors all stem from a donor aged 5-35 years with latent tuberculosis or without tuberculosis infection.

The table lists this clone with a few counts. The CDR3 region has the DNA TGTGCCAGCAGCCCCCATAAAGCAGGGGAAGAGATTAGCACTGAAGCTTTCTTT. This gives the protein CASSPHKAGEEISTEAFF. The genes are TRBV6-7 and TRBJ1-1; D perhaps matches TRBD1 (6 bases). TRBV6-7 is labeled an ORF, and its function is uncertain. V shed 6 bases and J shed 4 bases, with 27 bases lying between them. This CDR3 is built from 18 residues.

CDR3: CASSYPTSGRTDTQYF. In DNA form, the CDR3 reads TGTGCCAGCAGTTACCCGACTAGCGGGAGAACAGATACGCAGTATTTT. This chain joins TRBV6-6 and TRBJ2-3; 12 nucleotides agree with TRBD2. The CDR3 runs 16 residues. CDR1 and CDR2 (germline): MNHNY, SVGAGI (reference sequence). Trimming removed 2 bases from V and 3 bases from J; junction bases left unmatched: 3.

The rearrangement links TRBV28 to TRBJ1-1; D possibly corresponds to TRBD1 (6 bases). Germline CDR1 reads MDHEN; CDR2 reads SYDVKM. The V end was cut by 6 bases, the J end by 5 bases, with 10 bases between. This CDR3 has 12 residues. The CDR3 region is CASSRGGTEAFF. Here the CDR3 DNA reads TGTGCCAGCAGCAGGGGAGGGACTGAAGCTTTCTTT.

The chain combines TRBV6-5 with TRBJ2-5, with D tentatively TRBD1 (6 bases). The ends were cut back, 5 bases at V and 4 bases at J, with 17 bases in the middle. CDR3 length: 15 residues. Germline V gene lookup returns CDR1 MNHEY and CDR2 SVGAGI. The CDR3 sequence is CASSRNPTGGETQYF. The CDR3 DNA is TGTGCCAGCAGTCGCAACCCGACAGGTGGAGAGACCCAGTACTTC.

V gene TRBV29-1 combines with J gene TRBJ1-1; 9 bases line up with TRBD1. Germline CDR1 is SQVTM and CDR2 is ANQGSEA. With V trimmed by 2 bases and J by 4 bases, 11 bases remained unmatched. CDR3 length: 16 residues. CDR3 loop: CSVEIRDREWGTEAFF. DNA of the CDR3: TGCAGCGTTGAAATTCGGGACAGGGAATGGGGCACTGAAGCTTTCTTT.

The chain has TRBV7-2 and TRBJ2-2; 14 bases are a match to TRBD2. Germline values: CDR1 SGHTA, CDR2 FQGNSA. The length of the CDR3 is 20 residues. The trim removed 0 bases at V and 8 bases at J, leaving 14 bases unmatched. The DNA for the CDR3 is TGTGCCAGCAGCTTAGCCCGGCAGTCCGGACTAGCGGGAGGTTTAGGGGAGCTGTTTTTT. Residues: CASSLARQSGLAGGLGELFF.

This sequence joins TRBV18 and TRBJ2-7, with D hard to call. With 5 bases removed from V and 1 base from J, the gap between germline ends came to 6 bases. The germline CDR1 and CDR2 sequences are KGHSH and LQKENI. This CDR3 is built from 12 residues. CDR3 coding DNA: TGTGCCAGCTCAACCACTTCCTACGAGCAGTACTTC. Translated, it gives CASSTTSYEQYF.

The DNA of the CDR3 is TGTGCCAGCTCACCATCCGAAATAGGGGGCACTGAAGCTTTCTTT. Translation gives CASSPSEIGGTEAFF. V and J are TRBV18 and TRBJ1-1; D might be TRBD1 (6 bases). The CDR3 has 15 amino acids. Germline assignment: CDR1 KGHSH and CDR2 LQKENI. V shed 2 bases and J shed 4 bases, with 14 bases lying between them. Drawing the rest from reference TRBV18 and TRBJ1-1, the complete variable domain is NAGVMQNPRHLVRRRGQEARLRCSPMKGHSHVYWYRQLPEEGLKFMVYLQKENIIDESGMPKERFSAEFPKEGPSILRIQQVVRGDSAAYFCASSPSEIGGTEAFFGQGTRLTVV.

The chain is built from TRBV19 and TRBJ2-5; TRBD2 aligns across 12 bases. The germline V gene encodes CDR1 LNHDA and CDR2 SQIVND (reference sequence). Trimming removed 1 base from V and 5 bases from J; junction bases left unmatched: 8. The CDR3 length is 17 residues. CDR3 bases: TGTGCCAGTAGTATAGCCCACGGACTAGCGGGGCGGGAGACCCAGTACTTC. It yields the protein CASSIAHGLAGRETQYF.

The V and J genes are TRBV28 and TRBJ2-7, with 7 bases fitting TRBD2. Per the germline V gene, CDR1 is MDHEN and CDR2 is SYDVKM. The CDR3 totals 14 residues. With V trimmed by 3 bases and J by 7 bases, 9 bases remained unmatched. In DNA, the CDR3 is TGTGCCAGCAGTTTTGGTGGCGGGAGACGTGAGCAGTACTTC. The encoded protein is CASSFGGGRREQYF.